This entry lists 2 T cell receptor beta chains sequenced from one sample in a study of STAT5B mutations in CD4+ large granular lymphocyte leukemia. Profiled with immunoSEQ multiplex PCR; TCRdb holds only in-frame clones, not every one. The sample contains about 32,000 clones, approximately 76% of which appear only once. Sequencing was performed on CD4+ T cells from blood buffy coats. The source of these receptors is a human donor in good health.

The V call is TRBV7-8, the J call TRBJ1-1; 8 positions match TRBD1. The CDR3 covers 14 residues. Germline V gene lookup returns CDR1 SGHVS and CDR2 FQNEAQ. V lost 5 bases and J lost 4; bases outside the gene matches: 6. The CDR3 coding sequence is TGTGCCAGCAGCACCATACAGGGGGGCACTGAAGCTTTCTTT. It is translated as CASSTIQGGTEAFF.

This chain joins TRBV6-5 and TRBJ1-1; D not certain. Germline lookup yields CDR1 MNHEY and CDR2 SVGAGI. The V end lost 7 bases, the J end lost 1 base, and 10 bases lay between the germline ends. This CDR3 has 13 amino acids. The CDR3, as DNA: TGTGCCAGCACCGATGAGAAGAACACTGAAGCTTTCTTT. Translated: CASTDEKNTEAFF.